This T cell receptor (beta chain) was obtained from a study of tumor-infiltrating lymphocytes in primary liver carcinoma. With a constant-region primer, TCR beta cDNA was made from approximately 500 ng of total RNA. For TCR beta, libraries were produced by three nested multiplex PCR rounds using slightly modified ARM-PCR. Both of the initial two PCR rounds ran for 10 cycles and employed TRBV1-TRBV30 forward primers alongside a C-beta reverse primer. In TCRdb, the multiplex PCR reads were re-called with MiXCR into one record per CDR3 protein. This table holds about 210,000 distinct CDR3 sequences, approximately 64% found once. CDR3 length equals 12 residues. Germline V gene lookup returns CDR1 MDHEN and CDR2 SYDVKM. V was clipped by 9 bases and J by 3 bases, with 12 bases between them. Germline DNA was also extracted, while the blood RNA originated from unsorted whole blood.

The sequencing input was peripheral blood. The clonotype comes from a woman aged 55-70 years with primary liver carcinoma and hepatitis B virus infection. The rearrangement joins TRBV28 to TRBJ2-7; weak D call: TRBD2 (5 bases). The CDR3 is CASAREDYEQYF. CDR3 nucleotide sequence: TGTGCCAGTGCCCGGGAAGACTACGAGCAGTACTTC.